Below, one T cell receptor beta chain is given with its context. The sample originates from a study of blood T cells in healthy people across ages. Then a second PCR, running about 7 to 11 cycles, was carried out with a sample-barcoded 5' primer and a J-beta primer mix. TCRdb ran MiXCR on the 5' RACE reads and lists one entry per CDR3 protein. Of approximately 350,000 distinct CDR3 sequences in the sample, approximately 51% were seen once. All donors came from Russia, were Caucasian and healthy, and spanned ages about 6 to 100. Input material: blood. The sequence came from a man aged 60 to 69 in good health.

The CDR3 loop is CASSLGRGQSDGYTF. The CDR3 nucleotides read TGTGCCAGCAGCTTGGGGAGGGGACAGTCGGACGGCTACACCTTC. V gene TRBV7-9 combines with J gene TRBJ1-2; 7 bases are shared with TRBD1. Trimming removed 3 bases from V and 8 bases from J; junction bases left unmatched: 12. Germline lookup yields CDR1 SEHNR and CDR2 FQNEAQ (reference sequence). The CDR3 is 15 amino acids.